Presented here are 2 T cell receptor beta chains from one specimen sequenced in a study of T cells in Graves' hyperthyroidism and ophthalmopathy. Amplification yielded TCR beta CDR3 regions, with RNA transcripts as the source. The primer set for the first-round RT-PCR of the TCR CDR3 was HTBI. Via MiXCR, TCRdb re-called the multiplex PCR reads, giving one row per CDR3 protein. The data show approximately 95,000 distinct CDR3 sequences, with around 40% seen just once and approximately 10% held by the top ten. The sequencing sample was made of peripheral blood or thyroid tissue (not recorded which). The receptor source for this set is a woman between 25 and 40 years old with Graves' hyperthyroidism.

V is TRBV10-3 and J is TRBJ2-5, with 15 bases lining up with TRBD2. J gave up 5 bases and V 8 bases, and 12 bases lay outside the gene matches. In germline, CDR1 is ENHRY, CDR2 SYGVKD. The CDR3 contains 17 residues. The CDR3 spells CAIRRSGLAGGGETQYF. The DNA for the CDR3 is TGTGCCATCCGCAGATCGGGACTAGCGGGAGGCGGGGAGACCCAGTACTTC.

For this clonotype: This may come from a read error, since a much larger clone is one base off. Lacking the conserved final phenylalanine or tryptophan, this CDR3 likely reflects a read error. This sequence joins TRBV28 and TRBJ1-2; 7 bases are a match to TRBD1. Germline trimming cut 10 bases from V and 6 bases from J; bases unmatched to any gene: 14. This CDR3 comprises 14 residues. Germline assignment: CDR1 MDHEN and CDR2 SYDVKM. CDR3 in DNA: TGTGCCATCTTCACGGGACAGACGTTAAATGGCTACACCCTC. Its translation is CAIFTGQTLNGYTL.